The T cell receptor beta chain under discussion was sequenced for a study of blood T cell repertoires in COVID-19 (dated by TCRdb to 2020 to 2022). Concerning the study at large: Recovered participants in ImmuneRACE Cohort 3 were defined as having two consecutive negative NP/OP PCR tests, clearance from a healthcare professional, or resolution of symptoms. Deeply sampled blood TCRbeta repertoires from subjects exposed to, actively infected with, or recovered from COVID-19 were included in the dataset. The prospective study material was composed of cDNA or gDNA derived from T cells, B-cell-depleted T cells, or PBMCs. A freely available public database, intended as a resource for researchers studying the immune response to SARS-CoV-2, is where the repertoires were released. Samples came from the ongoing ImmuneRACE study (first 160 participants) plus 1,254 subjects from 6 global collaborators. The collaborator samples originated in the United States, Italy and Spain and spanned the acute and convalescent phases of COVID-19. The sample metadata nearly always contained a de-identified subject ID, COVID-19 status, age in years and sex. HLA class I and class II types, where available, came from metadata supplied by the sample provider rather than from assay-based typing.

General conclusions and limits of the study: The amount of clinical and demographic metadata varied by source and participant and was provided uncurated.

This clone was observed many times. It has no known antigen specificity. No clone much larger than this one lies a single base away; base qualities are absent. TCRbeta CDR3 regions were amplified from genomic DNA using the immunoSEQ Assay, a bias-controlled multiplex PCR. Concerning the study's data processing: Nucleated cell counts per sample were estimated from amplification of reference gene primers within the assay. Sequence reads were collapsed and filtered to measure the absolute abundance of every unique TCRbeta CDR3 rearrangement. For each sample, productive Simpson clonality was calculated as the square root of Simpson's diversity index over productive rearrangements. Imported from immuneACCESS, the table was reduced by TCRdb to in-frame sequences with V and J called. These copies leave out some clones; in studies compared against another copy, an unresolved V gene accounts for under half, and the cause of the remainder is not known. V, J and clone size are those of that table, while D and trimming were read from the DNA. The sample table contains 150,000 to 200,000 clones; only one count was recorded for roughly 85% of them. Around 20% of the sample is taken by the ten largest.

Enrolling through a virtual design, the prospective study's participants ranged in age from roughly 18 to 100 years and lived across 20 to 25 United States geographic areas. Cohort assignment in the prospective study relied on participant-reported clinical history from a screening survey and a study questionnaire. Mobile phlebotomists in the prospective study collected whole blood, serum and a nasopharyngeal or oropharyngeal swab from every participant. Prospective study participants could optionally give additional blood draws and questionnaires over an approximately 2-month period. Prospective study blood samples were shipped either frozen or at room temperature before DNA extraction. From the cysteine up to the phenylalanine, the CDR3 has a length of 17 residues. The DNA shown is the 51-base CDR3, in frame from base 1. At the junction V is shortened by 1 base and J by 0 bases; bases outside the gene matches: 3. For CDR1 and CDR2, the germline V gene lists MGHRA and YSYEKL.

The clonotype was recovered from a woman in her seventies in a cohort exposed to, infected with or recovered from COVID-19 (not recorded which). The sequencing sample was made of PBMCs or T cells enriched from blood (not recorded which). The sequence links TRBV4-1 to TRBJ2-6, with 7 junctional bases fitting TRBD1. The nucleotide sequence is given as TGCGCCAGCAGCCAAGTCAGGGGGACCTCTGGGGCCAACGTCCTGACTTTC. It is translated as CASSQVRGTSGANVLTF.